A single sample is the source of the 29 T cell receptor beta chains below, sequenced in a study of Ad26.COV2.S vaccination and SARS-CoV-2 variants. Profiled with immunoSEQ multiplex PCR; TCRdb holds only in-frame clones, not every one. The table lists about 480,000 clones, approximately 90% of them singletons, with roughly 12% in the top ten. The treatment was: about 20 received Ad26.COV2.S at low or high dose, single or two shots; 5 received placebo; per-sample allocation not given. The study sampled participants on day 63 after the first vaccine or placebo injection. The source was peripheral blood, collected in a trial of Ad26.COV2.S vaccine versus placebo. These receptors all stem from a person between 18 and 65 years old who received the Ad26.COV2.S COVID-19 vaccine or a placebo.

The CDR3 DNA follows: TGTGCCAGCAGTCCATGGACGGGCGGGGGCAATGAGCAGTTCTTC. This codes for CASSPWTGGGNEQFF. The J gene is TRBJ2-1, the V gene TRBV28; the match to TRBD2 covers 7 bases. The CDR3 totals 15 residues. V was clipped by 5 bases and J by 6 bases; unmatched bases: 10. Looked up from germline, CDR1 is MDHEN and CDR2 is SYDVKM.

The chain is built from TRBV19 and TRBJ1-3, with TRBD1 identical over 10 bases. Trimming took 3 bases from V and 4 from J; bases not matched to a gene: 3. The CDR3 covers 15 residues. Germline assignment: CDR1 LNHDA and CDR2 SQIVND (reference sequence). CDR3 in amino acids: CASSMGQGSGNTIYF. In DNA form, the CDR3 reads TGTGCCAGTAGTATGGGACAGGGGTCCGGAAACACCATATATTTT.

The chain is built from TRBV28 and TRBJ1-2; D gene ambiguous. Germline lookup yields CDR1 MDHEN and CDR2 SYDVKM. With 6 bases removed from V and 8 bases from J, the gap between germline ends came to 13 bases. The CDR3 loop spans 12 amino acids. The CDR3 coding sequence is TGTGCCAGCAGCCCGAACCCCGGGGGCTACACCTTC. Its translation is CASSPNPGGYTF.

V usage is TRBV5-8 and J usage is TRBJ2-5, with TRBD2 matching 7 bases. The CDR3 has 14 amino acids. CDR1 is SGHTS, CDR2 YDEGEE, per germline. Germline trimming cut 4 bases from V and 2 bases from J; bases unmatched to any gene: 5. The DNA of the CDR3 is TGTGCCAGCAGCCCCGGGACTACACAAGAGACCCAGTACTTC. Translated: CASSPGTTQETQYF. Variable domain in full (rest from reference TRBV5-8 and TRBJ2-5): EAGVTQSPTHLIKTRGQQATLRCSPISGHTSVYWYQQALGLGLQFLLWYDEGEERNRGNFPPRFSGRQFPNYSSELNVNALELEDSALYLCASSPGTTQETQYFGPGTRLLVL.

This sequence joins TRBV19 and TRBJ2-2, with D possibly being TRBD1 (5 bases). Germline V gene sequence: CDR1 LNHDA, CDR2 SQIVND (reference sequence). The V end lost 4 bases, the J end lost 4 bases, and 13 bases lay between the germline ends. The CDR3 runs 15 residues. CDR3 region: CASSTGGQFTGELFF. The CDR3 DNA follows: TGTGCCAGTAGTACGGGCGGACAATTCACCGGGGAGCTGTTTTTT. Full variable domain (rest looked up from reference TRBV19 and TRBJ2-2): DGGITQSPKYLFRKEGQNVTLSCEQNLNHDAMYWYRQDPGQGLRLIYYSQIVNDFQKGDIAEGYSVSREKKESFPLTVTSAQKNPTAFYLCASSTGGQFTGELFFGEGSRLTVL.

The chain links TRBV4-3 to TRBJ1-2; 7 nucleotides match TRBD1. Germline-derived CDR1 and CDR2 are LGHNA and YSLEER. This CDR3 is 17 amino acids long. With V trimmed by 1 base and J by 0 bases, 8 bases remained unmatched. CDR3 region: CASSQGAGGRANYGYTF. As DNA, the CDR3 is TGCGCCAGCAGCCAAGGGGCAGGGGGAAGGGCTAACTATGGCTACACCTTC.

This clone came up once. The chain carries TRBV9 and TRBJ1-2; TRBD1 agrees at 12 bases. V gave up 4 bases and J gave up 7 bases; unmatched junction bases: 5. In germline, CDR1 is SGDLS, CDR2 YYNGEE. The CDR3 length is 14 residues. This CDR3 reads CASSPGTGGSGYTF. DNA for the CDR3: TGTGCCAGCAGCCCCGGGACAGGGGGCAGTGGCTACACCTTC.

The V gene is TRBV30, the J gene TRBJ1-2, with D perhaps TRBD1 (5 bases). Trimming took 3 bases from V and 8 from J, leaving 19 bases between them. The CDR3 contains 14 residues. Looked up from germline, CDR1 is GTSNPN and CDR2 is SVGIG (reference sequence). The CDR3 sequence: CAWRDTDSVGGYTF. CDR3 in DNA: TGTGCCTGGAGAGACACCGACAGTGTCGGCGGCTACACCTTC.

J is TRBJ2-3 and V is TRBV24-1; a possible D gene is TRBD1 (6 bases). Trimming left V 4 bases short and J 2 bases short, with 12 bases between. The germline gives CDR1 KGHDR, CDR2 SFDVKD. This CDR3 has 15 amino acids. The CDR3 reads CATSEIGQTTDTQYF. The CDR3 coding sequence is TGTGCCACCAGTGAAATTGGACAGACCACAGATACGCAGTATTTT.

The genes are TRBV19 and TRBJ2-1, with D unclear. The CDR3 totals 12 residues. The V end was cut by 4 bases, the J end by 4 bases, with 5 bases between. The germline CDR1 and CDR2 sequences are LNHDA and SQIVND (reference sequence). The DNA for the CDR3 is TGTGCCAGTAGTACGCAATACAATGAGCAGTTCTTC. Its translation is CASSTQYNEQFF.

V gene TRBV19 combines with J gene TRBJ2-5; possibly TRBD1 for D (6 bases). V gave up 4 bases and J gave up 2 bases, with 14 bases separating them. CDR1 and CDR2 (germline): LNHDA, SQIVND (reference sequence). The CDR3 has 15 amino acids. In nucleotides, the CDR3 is TGTGCCAGTAGTACTGGAGGACAGATGCAAGAGACCCAGTACTTC. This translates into CASSTGGQMQETQYF.

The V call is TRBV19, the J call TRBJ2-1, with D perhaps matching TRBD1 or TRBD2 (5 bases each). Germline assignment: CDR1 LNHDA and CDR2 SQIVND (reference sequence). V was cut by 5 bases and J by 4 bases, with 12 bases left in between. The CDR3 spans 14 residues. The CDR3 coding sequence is TGTGCCAGTAGTCCTGGGACCACTTACAATGAGCAGTTCTTC. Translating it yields CASSPGTTYNEQFF.

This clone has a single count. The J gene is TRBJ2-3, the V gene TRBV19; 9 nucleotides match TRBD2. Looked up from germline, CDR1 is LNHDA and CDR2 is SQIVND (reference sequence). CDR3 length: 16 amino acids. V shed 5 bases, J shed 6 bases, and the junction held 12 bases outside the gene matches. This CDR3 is CASSARLADFSDTQYF. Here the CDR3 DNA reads TGTGCCAGTAGTGCAAGACTAGCGGATTTCTCGGATACGCAGTATTTT.

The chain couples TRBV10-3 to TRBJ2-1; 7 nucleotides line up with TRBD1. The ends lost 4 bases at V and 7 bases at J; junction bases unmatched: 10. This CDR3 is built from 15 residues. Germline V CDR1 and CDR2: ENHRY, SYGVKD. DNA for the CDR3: TGTGCCATCAGTGGAGACAGGGTAGGATTGAATGAGCAGTTCTTC. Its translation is CAISGDRVGLNEQFF.

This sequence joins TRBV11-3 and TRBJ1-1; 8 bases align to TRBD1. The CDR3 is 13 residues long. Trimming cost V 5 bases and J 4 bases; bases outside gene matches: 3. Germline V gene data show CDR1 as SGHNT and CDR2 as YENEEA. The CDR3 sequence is CASSLRGRTEAFF. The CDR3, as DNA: TGTGCCAGCAGCCTCAGGGGGCGCACTGAAGCTTTCTTT.

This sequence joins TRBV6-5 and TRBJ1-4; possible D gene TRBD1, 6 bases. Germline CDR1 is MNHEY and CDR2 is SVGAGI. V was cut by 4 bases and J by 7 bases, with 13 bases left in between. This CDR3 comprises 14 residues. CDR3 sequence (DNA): TGTGCCAGCAGTTCAGGACAGAGGAGTGAAAAACTGTTTTTT. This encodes CASSSGQRSEKLFF.

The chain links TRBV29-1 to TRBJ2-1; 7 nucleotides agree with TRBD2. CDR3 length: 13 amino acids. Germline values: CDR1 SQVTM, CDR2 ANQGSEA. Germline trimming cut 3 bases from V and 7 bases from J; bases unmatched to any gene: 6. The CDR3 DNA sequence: TGCAGCGTTGATGGGAGGGCCACAAATGAGCAGTTCTTC. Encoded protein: CSVDGRATNEQFF.

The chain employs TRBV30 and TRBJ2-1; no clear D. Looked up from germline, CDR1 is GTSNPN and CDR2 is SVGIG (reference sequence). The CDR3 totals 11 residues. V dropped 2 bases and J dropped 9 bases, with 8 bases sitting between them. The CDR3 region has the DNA TGTGCCTGGAGTTTGCCAAGTGAGCAGTTCTTC. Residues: CAWSLPSEQFF.

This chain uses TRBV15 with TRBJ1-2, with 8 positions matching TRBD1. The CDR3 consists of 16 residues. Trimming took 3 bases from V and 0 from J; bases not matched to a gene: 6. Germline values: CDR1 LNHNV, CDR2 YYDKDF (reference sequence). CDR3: CATSRWTGLANYGYTF. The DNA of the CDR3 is TGTGCCACCAGCAGGTGGACAGGGCTAGCTAACTATGGCTACACCTTC.

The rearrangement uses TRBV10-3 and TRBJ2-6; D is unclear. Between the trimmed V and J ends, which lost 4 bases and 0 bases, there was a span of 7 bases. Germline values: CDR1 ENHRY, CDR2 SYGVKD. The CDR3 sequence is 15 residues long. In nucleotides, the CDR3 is TGTGCCATCAGTGGACACAGCTCTGGGGCCAACGTCCTGACTTTC. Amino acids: CAISGHSSGANVLTF.

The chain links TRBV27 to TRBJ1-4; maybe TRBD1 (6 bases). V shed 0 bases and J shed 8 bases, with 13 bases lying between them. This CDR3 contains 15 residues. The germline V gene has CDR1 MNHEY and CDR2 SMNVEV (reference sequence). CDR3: CASSLSRRGHEKLFF. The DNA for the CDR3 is TGTGCCAGCAGTTTATCCCGCAGGGGTCACGAAAAACTGTTTTTT.

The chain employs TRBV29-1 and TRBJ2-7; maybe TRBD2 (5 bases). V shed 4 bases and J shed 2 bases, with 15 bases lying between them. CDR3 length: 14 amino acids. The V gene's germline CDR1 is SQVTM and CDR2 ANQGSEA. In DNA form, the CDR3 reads TGCAGCGTTGGCTCAGGACTGAACCCCTACGAGCAGTACTTC. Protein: CSVGSGLNPYEQYF.

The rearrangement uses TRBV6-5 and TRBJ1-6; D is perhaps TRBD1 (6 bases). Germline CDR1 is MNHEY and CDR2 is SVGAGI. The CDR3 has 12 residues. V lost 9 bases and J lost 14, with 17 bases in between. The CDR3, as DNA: TGTGCCAGTGCAACAGGGCCGGAGGCCCTCCACTTT. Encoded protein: CASATGPEALHF.

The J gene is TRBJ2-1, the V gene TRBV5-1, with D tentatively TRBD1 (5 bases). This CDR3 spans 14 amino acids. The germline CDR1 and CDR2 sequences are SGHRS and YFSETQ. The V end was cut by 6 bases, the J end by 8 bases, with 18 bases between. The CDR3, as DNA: TGCGCCAGCACCATAGGGGCTAGTAATCATGAGCAGTTCTTC. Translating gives CASTIGASNHEQFF.

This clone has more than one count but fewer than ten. CDR3 sequence reads: CASSLALGRDYEQYF. The CDR3 bases are TGCGCCAGCAGCTTGGCTCTGGGTCGGGATTACGAGCAGTACTTC. The rearrangement links TRBV5-1 to TRBJ2-7; TRBD2 might be the D (5 bases). CDR1 is SGHRS and CDR2 is YFSETQ in the germline V gene. V was trimmed by 0 bases and J by 4 bases, leaving 14 bases between them. The CDR3 is 15 amino acids.

The CDR3 coding sequence is TGTGCCAGCCAATCGGGGGGGAGGACAGATACGCAGTATTTT. This encodes CASQSGGRTDTQYF. The chain has TRBV24-1 and TRBJ2-3, with 8 bases matching TRBD2. CDR3 length: 14 residues. V shed 11 bases, J shed 3 bases, and the junction held 9 bases outside the gene matches. Germline V gives CDR1 KGHDR, CDR2 SFDVKD.

This chain's CDR3 is CASSFDAQDTQYF. CDR3 in DNA: TGCGCCAGCAGCTTCGACGCCCAAGATACGCAGTATTTT. The genes are TRBV5-1 and TRBJ2-3; unclear D gene. The germline gives CDR1 SGHRS, CDR2 YFSETQ. Between the trimmed V and J ends, which lost 2 bases and 5 bases, there was a span of 9 bases. The CDR3 has 13 amino acids.

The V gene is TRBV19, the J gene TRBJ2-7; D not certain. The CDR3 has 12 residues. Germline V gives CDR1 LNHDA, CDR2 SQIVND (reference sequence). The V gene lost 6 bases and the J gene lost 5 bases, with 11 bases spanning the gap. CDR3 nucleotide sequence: TGTGCCAGTAGGGGCAGCCTGCACGAGCAGTACTTC. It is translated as CASRGSLHEQYF.

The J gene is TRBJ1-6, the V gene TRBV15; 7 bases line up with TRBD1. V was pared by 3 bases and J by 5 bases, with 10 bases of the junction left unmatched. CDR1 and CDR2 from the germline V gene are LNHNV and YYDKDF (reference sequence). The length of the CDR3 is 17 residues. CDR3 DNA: TGTGCCACCAGCAGCCCGGCGTTGCAGGGGGATAATTCACCCCTCCACTTT. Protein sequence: CATSSPALQGDNSPLHF.